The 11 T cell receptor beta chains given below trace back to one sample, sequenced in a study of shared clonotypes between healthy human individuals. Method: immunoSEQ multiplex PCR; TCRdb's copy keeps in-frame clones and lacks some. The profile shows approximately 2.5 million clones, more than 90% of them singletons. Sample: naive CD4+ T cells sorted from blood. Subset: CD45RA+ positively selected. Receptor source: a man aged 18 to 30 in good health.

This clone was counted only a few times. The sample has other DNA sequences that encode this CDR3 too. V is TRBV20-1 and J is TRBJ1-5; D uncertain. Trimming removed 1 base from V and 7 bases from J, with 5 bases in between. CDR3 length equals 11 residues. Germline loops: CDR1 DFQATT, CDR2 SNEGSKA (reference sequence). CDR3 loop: CSARGNQPQHF. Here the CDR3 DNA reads TGCAGTGCTAGAGGGAACCAGCCCCAGCATTTT.

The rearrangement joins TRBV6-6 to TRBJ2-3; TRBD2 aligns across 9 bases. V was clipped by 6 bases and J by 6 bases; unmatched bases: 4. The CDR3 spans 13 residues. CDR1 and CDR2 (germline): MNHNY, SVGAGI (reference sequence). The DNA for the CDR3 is TGTGCCAGCAGACCCGGGACTAGCGATACGCAGTATTTT. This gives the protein CASRPGTSDTQYF.

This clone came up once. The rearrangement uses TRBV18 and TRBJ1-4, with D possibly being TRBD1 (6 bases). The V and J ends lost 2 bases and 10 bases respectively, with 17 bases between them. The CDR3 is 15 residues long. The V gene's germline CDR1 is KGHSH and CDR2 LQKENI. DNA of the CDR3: TGTGCCAGCTCACCATCAGGGGCACCCATCGGAAAACTGTTTTTT. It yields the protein CASSPSGAPIGKLFF.

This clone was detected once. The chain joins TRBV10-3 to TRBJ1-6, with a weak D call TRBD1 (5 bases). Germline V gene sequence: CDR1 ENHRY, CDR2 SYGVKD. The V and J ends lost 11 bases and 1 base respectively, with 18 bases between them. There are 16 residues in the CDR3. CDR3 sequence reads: CAAGQGAMSYNSPLHF. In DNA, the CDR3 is TGTGCCGCCGGACAAGGGGCTATGTCCTATAATTCACCCCTCCACTTT.

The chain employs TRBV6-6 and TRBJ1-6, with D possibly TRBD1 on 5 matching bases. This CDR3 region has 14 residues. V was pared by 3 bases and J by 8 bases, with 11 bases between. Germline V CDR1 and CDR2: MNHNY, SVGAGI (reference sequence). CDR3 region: CASSYDSLYSPLHF. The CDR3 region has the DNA TGTGCCAGCAGTTATGACAGCTTATATTCACCCCTCCACTTT.

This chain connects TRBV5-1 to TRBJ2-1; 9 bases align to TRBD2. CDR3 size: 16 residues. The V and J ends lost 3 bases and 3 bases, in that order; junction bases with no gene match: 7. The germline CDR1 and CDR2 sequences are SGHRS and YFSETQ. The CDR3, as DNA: TGCGCCAGCAGCTCTTCCGGTAGCGGGAGCTACAATGAGCAGTTCTTC. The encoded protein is CASSSSGSGSYNEQFF.

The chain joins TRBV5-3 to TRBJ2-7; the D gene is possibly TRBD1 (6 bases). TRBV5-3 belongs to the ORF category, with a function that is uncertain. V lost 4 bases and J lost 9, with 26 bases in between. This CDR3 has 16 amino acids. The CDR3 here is CARSRRGTRSPTRQYF. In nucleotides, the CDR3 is TGTGCCAGAAGCCGGCGAGGGACACGTTCTCCTACGAGGCAGTACTTC.

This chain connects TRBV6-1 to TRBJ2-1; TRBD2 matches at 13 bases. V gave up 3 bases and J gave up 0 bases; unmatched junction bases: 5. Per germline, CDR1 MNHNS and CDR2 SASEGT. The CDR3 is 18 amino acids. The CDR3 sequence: CASSETSGGPSSYNEQFF. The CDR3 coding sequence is TGTGCCAGCAGTGAGACTAGCGGGGGGCCTAGCTCCTACAATGAGCAGTTCTTC.

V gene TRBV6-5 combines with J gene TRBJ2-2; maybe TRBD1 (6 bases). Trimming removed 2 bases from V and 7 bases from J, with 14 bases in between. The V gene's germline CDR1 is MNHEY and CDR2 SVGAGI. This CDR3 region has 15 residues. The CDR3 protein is CASSYRRTVFGELFF. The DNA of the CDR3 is TGTGCCAGCAGTTACAGGCGGACAGTATTCGGGGAGCTGTTTTTT.

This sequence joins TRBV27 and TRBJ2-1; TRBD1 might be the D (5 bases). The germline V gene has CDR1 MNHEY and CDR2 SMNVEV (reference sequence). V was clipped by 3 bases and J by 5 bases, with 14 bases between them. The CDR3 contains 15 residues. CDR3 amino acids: CASSFLLGLNNEQFF. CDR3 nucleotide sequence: TGTGCCAGCAGTTTTTTGCTGGGGCTGAACAATGAGCAGTTCTTC.

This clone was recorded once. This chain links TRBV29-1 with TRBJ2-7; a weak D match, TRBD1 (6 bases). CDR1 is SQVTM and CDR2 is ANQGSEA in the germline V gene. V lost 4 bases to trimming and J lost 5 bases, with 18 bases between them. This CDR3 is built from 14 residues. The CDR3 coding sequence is TGCAGCGTTGTCGGGCAGGGGATAAAGAACGAGCAGTACTTC. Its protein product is CSVVGQGIKNEQYF.